The following is a TCR beta chain sequence with its context. Antigen: not known. CDR3 length: 14 residues. CDR1 is SGHTA, CDR2 FQGNSA, per germline. The V end lost 2 bases, the J end lost 0 bases, and 5 bases lay between the germline ends. Donors comprised healthy HIV-negative adults lacking recent acute infections or vaccinations. This record belongs to a study of shared clonotypes between healthy human individuals. Study information: Researchers assigned three CD4 naive, three CD4 memory, two CD8 naive and one CD8 memory plate to each donor. The study, taken as a whole, reports: Relative to memory subsets, naive subsets generally showed larger estimated richness.

Each subset's genomic DNA was shared equally among a number of immunoSEQ plates. Some clones are missing from TCRdb's copy, which holds only in-frame ones; the method was immunoSEQ multiplex PCR. The repertoire holds around 1,100,000 clones, with about 72% as singletons. The sequenced material came from memory CD4+ T cells from PBMCs. Subset reported: CD45RA-negative fraction. This chain joins TRBV7-2 and TRBJ2-1; D uncertain. The sequence was obtained from a young man in good health. Some clones in this sample may be carry-over from other donors' samples. The CDR3 protein is CASSLYSSYNEQFF. The DNA for the CDR3 is TGTGCCAGCAGCTTATATTCCTCCTACAATGAGCAGTTCTTC.